Detailed here is one TCR beta chain. This entry is derived from a study of OX40 agonist ivuxolimab in advanced cancers. The CDR3 extends over 16 amino acids. V lost 5 bases to trimming and J lost 1 base, with 18 bases between them. The repertoire was sequenced with immunoSEQ multiplex PCR; TCRdb's copy has only in-frame clones and lacks some. The table includes 98,000 or so clones, approximately 94% detected once. This chain connects TRBV5-3 to TRBJ1-2; possibly TRBD1 for D (5 bases). TRBV5-3 is reported as an ORF; its role is uncertain. This TCR came from an adult with an advanced solid tumor such as melanoma, head and neck, liver or kidney cancer. Sequenced here: CD4+ or CD8+ T cells sorted from blood, sampled in a trial of the OX40 agonist ivuxolimab. The CDR3 nucleotides read TGTGCCAGAAGTTCGGACGGGAAGGGGCATAACTATGGCTACACCTTC. Its protein is CARSSDGKGHNYGYTF.